The entry that follows covers one TCR beta chain sequence. Germline V gene data show CDR1 as MRHNA and CDR2 as SNTAGT. V lost 5 bases, J lost 0 bases, and 7 bases lay in between. The CDR3 covers 14 residues. With 60 Vbeta and 13 Jbeta primers, the PCR was carried out. The repertoire was sequenced with immunoSEQ multiplex PCR; TCRdb's copy has only in-frame clones and lacks some. The sample records about 120,000 clones, 67% being singletons. This specimen belongs to a study of cytomegalovirus exposure and HLA in healthy donors. The source of this sequence is a man aged 18 to 30 in good health and CMV-seropositive. Sequencing used PBMCs. This chain joins TRBV6-4 and TRBJ2-2; no clear D. The CDR3 coding sequence is TGTGCCAGCAGTCTGGCTCCGAACACCGGGGAGCTGTTTTTT. This sequence encodes CASSLAPNTGELFF.